This TCR beta chain originates from a study of beta chain features in type 1 diabetes. Study in general: The patient and healthy donor groups were comparable for age, gender and cell yields. Notes on the study in general: The cDNA sequencing approach could over-represent high-TCR-expressing cells.

Sorting based on CD45RO/CCR7/CD25/CD127/CD95/CD27 separated CD4+ naive, central memory, regulatory and stem cell-like memory cells. Germline trimming cut 5 bases from V and 10 bases from J; bases unmatched to any gene: 13. The V gene's germline CDR1 is SGHDT and CDR2 YYEEEE. The CDR3 length is 14 residues. Of the isolated RNA, all was reverse transcribed, and so the sequenced material was expressed TCRB transcripts. Sequenced by immunoSEQ multiplex PCR; TCRdb stores in-frame clones only, minus some. This table holds around 290,000 clones, 7.5% to 9.5% found once. This clone was counted a few times. What it binds is unknown.

The origin of this receptor is a woman between 18 and 29 years old in good health. This chain joins TRBV5-6 and TRBJ1-1; 8 bases map to TRBD1. Sequencing was carried out using central memory CD4+ T cells from blood. The chain's CDR3 is CASSKGAQGAGAFF. The DNA for the CDR3 is TGTGCCAGCAGTAAGGGAGCTCAGGGGGCTGGAGCTTTCTTT. The full variable domain, rest sourced from reference TRBV5-6 and TRBJ1-1, is DAGVTQSPTHLIKTRGQQVTLRCSPKSGHDTVSWYQQALGQGPQFIFQYYEEEERQRGNFPDRFSGHQFPNYSSELNVNALLLGDSALYLCASSKGAQGAGAFFGQGTRLTVV.